The 10 T cell receptor beta chains below all came from one sample that was sequenced in a study of blood T cell repertoires in COVID-19 (TCRdb year 2020). Library preparation employed the immunoSEQ multiplex PCR assay. Entries here come from immuneACCESS through TCRdb and include only in-frame sequences with V and J called. Some clones fail to appear in such tables; in the studies checked, an unresolved V gene covers under half of the shortfall, and the cause of the remainder is unknown. Within this sample are 72,000 or so clones, with around 86% of them counted one time only. The ten largest clones capture 10% to 15% of the sample. Sequencing was performed on peripheral blood. These receptors all come from an older woman with acute or convalescent COVID-19.

V and J are TRBV9 and TRBJ2-3; D remains unclear. This CDR3 is 13 amino acids long. CDR1 SGDLS and CDR2 YYNGEE come from the germline V gene. V was cut by 4 bases and J by 5 bases, with 11 bases left in between. The CDR3, as DNA: TGTGCCAGCAGCCTTACCAGTATAGATACGCAGTATTTT. This gives the protein CASSLTSIDTQYF.

The chain couples TRBV27 to TRBJ2-2; D unresolved. The V gene lost 8 bases and the J gene lost 4 bases, with 8 bases spanning the gap. The CDR3 loop spans 12 amino acids. Germline CDR1 MNHEY, CDR2 SMNVEV (reference sequence). The DNA for the CDR3 is TGTGCCAGCGGGCAACTCACCGGGGAGCTGTTTTTT. As protein: CASGQLTGELFF.

The V gene is TRBV2, the J gene TRBJ2-7; 12 bases line up with TRBD2. The CDR3 sequence is 18 residues long. Germline V lookup: CDR1 SNHLY, CDR2 FYNNEI. With V trimmed by 1 base and J by 1 base, 8 bases remained unmatched. DNA of the CDR3: TGTGCCAGCAGTGAAGGGAGGACTAGCGGGGCTAGGTCCTACGAGCAGTACTTC. It encodes CASSEGRTSGARSYEQYF.

The V and J genes are TRBV5-4 and TRBJ1-2; 8 nucleotides match TRBD1. The CDR3 spans 15 residues. Germline values: CDR1 SGHNT, CDR2 YYREEE (reference sequence). The J segment lost 5 bases and the V segment lost 3 bases, leaving 9 bases of the junction unmatched. The CDR3 bases are TGTGCCAGCAGCTGGTCAGGACAGGGCGGATATGGCTACACCTTC. Its protein is CASSWSGQGGYGYTF.

CDR3 protein: CASSEATGTQPQHF. CDR3 coding DNA: TGTGCCAGCAGTGAAGCCACAGGGACCCAGCCCCAGCATTTT. The genes are TRBV6-1 and TRBJ1-5, with D possibly matching TRBD1 (6 bases). This CDR3 is built from 14 residues. Per germline, CDR1 MNHNS and CDR2 SASEGT. V lost 0 bases to trimming and J lost 7 bases, with 10 bases between them.

The chain couples TRBV2 to TRBJ2-5, with 7 bases aligning to TRBD1. This CDR3 contains 14 residues. Germline-derived CDR1 and CDR2 are SNHLY and FYNNEI. V shed 4 bases, J shed 1 base, and the junction held 3 bases outside the gene matches. The CDR3 nucleotides are TGTGCCAGCAGTGCCGGGACAGTCCAAGAGACCCAGTACTTC. Encoded protein: CASSAGTVQETQYF.

The J gene is TRBJ1-4, the V gene TRBV9; TRBD1 might be the D (6 bases). The CDR3 covers 14 residues. The germline CDR1 and CDR2 sequences are SGDLS and YYNGEE. The V gene lost 0 bases and the J gene lost 8 bases, with 11 bases spanning the gap. The DNA for the CDR3 is TGTGCCAGCAGCGTAGAACAGGGTGGCGAAAAACTGTTTTTT. This gives the protein CASSVEQGGEKLFF. The full variable domain, in which reference TRBV9 and TRBJ1-4 provide the parts outside the CDR3, is DSGVTQTPKHLITATGQRVTLRCSPRSGDLSVYWYQQSLDQGLQFLIQYYNGEERAKGNILERFSAQQFPDLHSELNLSSLELGDSALYFCASSVEQGGEKLFFGSGTQLSVL.

This clone has a handful of counts. This chain uses TRBV25-1 with TRBJ1-5; 11 bases map to TRBD1. Germline CDR1 reads MGHDK; CDR2 reads SYGVNS. V lost 6 bases and J lost 1; bases outside the gene matches: 2. This CDR3 has 15 residues. CDR3 residues: CASRGTGGSNQPQHF. As DNA, the CDR3 is TGTGCCAGCAGGGGGACAGGGGGGAGCAATCAGCCCCAGCATTTT. Combining the CDR3 with reference TRBV25-1 and TRBJ1-5 gives the whole variable domain EADIYQTPRYLVIGTGKKITLECSQTMGHDKMYWYQQDPGMELHLIHYSYGVNSTEKGDLSSESTVSRIRTEHFPLTLESARPSHTSQYLCASRGTGGSNQPQHFGDGTRLSIL.

The rearrangement links TRBV5-1 to TRBJ1-1; tentatively, D is TRBD1 (6 bases). This CDR3 is 14 amino acids long. The V end was cut by 4 bases, the J end by 0 bases, with 10 bases between. Germline V CDR1 and CDR2: SGHRS, YFSETQ. The CDR3 sequence is CASSLDRLNTEAFF. In DNA form, the CDR3 reads TGCGCCAGCAGCCTCGACAGGTTGAACACTGAAGCTTTCTTT.

This clone was detected once. CDR3 sequence reads: CAISDRGGLNSPLHF. The CDR3, as DNA: TGTGCCATCAGTGATCGGGGAGGCCTTAATTCACCCCTCCACTTT. This rearrangement joins TRBV10-3 to TRBJ1-6, with D unclear. Between the trimmed V and J ends, which lost 3 bases and 6 bases, there was a span of 12 bases. Germline CDR1 and CDR2: ENHRY and SYGVKD. This CDR3 has 15 residues.